This TCR beta chain is from a study of response to subunit inactivated influenza vaccine. Study-level findings and limits: Authors suggested each seasonal influenza vaccination recruits few new T cells.

This clonotype was detected a few times. Its antigen remains unidentified. V shed 4 bases and J shed 4 bases, with 24 bases lying between them. Germline CDR1 MNHNS, CDR2 SASEGT. The CDR3 consists of 18 residues. TCRdb re-derived calls from the RT-PCR reads in MiXCR, one entry per CDR3 protein. Of over 450,000 distinct CDR3 sequences listed, roughly 13% are singletons. This TCR was sampled from a man aged 50 to 60 who received an inactivated influenza vaccine. The sample in question was PBMCs from blood, obtained roughly 48 days after vaccination. The V call is TRBV6-1, the J call TRBJ2-3; the D gene is possibly TRBD1 (6 bases). CDR3 amino acids: CASSVFLGRGFGADTQYF. CDR3 bases: TGTGCCAGCAGTGTGTTTCTGGGCAGGGGTTTTGGCGCAGATACGCAGTATTTT.